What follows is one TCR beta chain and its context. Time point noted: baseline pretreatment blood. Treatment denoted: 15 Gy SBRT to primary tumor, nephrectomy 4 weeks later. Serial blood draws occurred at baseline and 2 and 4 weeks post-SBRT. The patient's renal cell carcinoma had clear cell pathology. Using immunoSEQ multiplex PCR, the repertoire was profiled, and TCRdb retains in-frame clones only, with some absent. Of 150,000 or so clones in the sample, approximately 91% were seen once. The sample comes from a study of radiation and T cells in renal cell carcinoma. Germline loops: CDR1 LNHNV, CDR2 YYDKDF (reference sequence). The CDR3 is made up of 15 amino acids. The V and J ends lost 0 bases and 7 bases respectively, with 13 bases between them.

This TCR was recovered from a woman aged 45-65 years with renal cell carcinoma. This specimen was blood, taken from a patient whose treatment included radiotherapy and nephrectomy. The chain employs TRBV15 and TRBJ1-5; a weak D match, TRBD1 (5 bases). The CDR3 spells CATSRDGQGVQPQHF. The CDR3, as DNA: TGTGCCACCAGCAGAGATGGTCAGGGAGTCCAGCCCCAGCATTTT.